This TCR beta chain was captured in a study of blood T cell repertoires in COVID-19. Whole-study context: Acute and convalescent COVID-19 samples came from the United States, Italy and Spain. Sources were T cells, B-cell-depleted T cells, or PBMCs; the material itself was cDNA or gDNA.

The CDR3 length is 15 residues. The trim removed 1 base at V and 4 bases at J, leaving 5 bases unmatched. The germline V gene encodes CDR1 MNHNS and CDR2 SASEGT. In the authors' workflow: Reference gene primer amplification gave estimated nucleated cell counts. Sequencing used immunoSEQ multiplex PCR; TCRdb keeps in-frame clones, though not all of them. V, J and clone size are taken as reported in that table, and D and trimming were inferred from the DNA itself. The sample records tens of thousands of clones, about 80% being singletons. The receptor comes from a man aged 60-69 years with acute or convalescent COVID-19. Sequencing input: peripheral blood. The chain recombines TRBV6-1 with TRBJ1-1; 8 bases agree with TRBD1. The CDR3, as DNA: TGTGCCAGCAGTGAAGAAGGACAGGGTATCACTGAAGCTTTCTTT. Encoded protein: CASSEEGQGITEAFF.